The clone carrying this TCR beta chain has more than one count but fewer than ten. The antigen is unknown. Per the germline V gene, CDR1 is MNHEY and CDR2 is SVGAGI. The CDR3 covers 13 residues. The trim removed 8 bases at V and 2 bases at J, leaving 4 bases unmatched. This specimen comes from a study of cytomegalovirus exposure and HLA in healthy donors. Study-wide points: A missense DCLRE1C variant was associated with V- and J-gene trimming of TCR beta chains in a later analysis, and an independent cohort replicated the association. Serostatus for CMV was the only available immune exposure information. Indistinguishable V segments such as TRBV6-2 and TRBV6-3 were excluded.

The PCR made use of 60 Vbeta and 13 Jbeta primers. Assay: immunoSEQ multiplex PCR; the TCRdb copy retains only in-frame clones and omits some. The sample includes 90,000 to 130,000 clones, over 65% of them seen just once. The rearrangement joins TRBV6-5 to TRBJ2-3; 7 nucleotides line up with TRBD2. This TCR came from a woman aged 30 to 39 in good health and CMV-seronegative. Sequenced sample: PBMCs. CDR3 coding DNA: TGTGCCAGCTCTAGCGGAATCACAGATACGCAGTATTTT. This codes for CASSSGITDTQYF.